The 13 T cell receptor beta chains below all came from one sample that was sequenced in a study of OX40 agonist ivuxolimab in advanced cancers. The library was generated by the immunoSEQ multiplex PCR assay. In its TCRdb copy, this immuneACCESS table keeps in-frame sequences only and misses some clones. Where compared with another copy, unresolved V genes explain less than half of these, and the others have no known cause. Across this sample there are some 17,000 clones, with less than 90% seen only once. The ten most abundant clones make up 15% to 20% of the sample. Sequencing used CD4+ or CD8+ T cells sorted from blood, obtained in a trial of the OX40 agonist ivuxolimab. The receptors stem from an adult with an advanced solid tumor such as melanoma, head and neck, liver or kidney cancer.

The chain uses TRBV25-1 and TRBJ2-2; D tentatively fits TRBD1 or TRBD2 (7 bases each). CDR1 and CDR2 (germline): MGHDK, SYGVNS. Trimming pared 6 bases from V and 5 bases from J, leaving 16 bases between. The CDR3 runs 15 residues. DNA for the CDR3: TGTGCCAGCAGCAGGGGGGGCGGCGAGACCGGGGAGCTGTTTTTT. Amino acids: CASSRGGGETGELFF.

The V and J genes are TRBV30 and TRBJ2-5; 8 bases match TRBD1. Germline V lookup: CDR1 GTSNPN, CDR2 SVGIG (reference sequence). The J segment lost 13 bases and the V segment lost 4 bases, leaving 14 bases of the junction unmatched. The CDR3 totals 13 residues. The CDR3: CAWKIKGTGTGYF. The CDR3 DNA is TGTGCCTGGAAAATAAAAGGGACCGGGACAGGGTACTTC.

This sequence joins TRBV5-6 and TRBJ1-2, with D maybe TRBD1 (6 bases). This CDR3 has 13 residues. The V gene lost 4 bases and the J gene lost 4 bases, with 11 bases spanning the gap. Germline CDR1 reads SGHDT; CDR2 reads YYEEEE. The CDR3 DNA sequence: TGTGCCAGCAGCGTTTCCAGGGGCTATGGCTACACCTTC. Residues: CASSVSRGYGYTF.

The CDR3 region has the DNA TGTGCCAGTAGTAGGGGGGAAAATCAGCCCCAGCATTTT. As protein: CASSRGENQPQHF. The chain joins TRBV19 to TRBJ1-5; TRBD1 might be the D (5 bases). Per the germline V gene, CDR1 is LNHDA and CDR2 is SQIVND (reference sequence). The V end lost 4 bases, the J end lost 4 bases, and 8 bases lay between the germline ends. The CDR3 contains 13 residues.

The V and J genes are TRBV7-2 and TRBJ1-6; D is uncertain. The V gene's germline CDR1 is SGHTA and CDR2 FQGNSA. V was trimmed by 1 base and J by 5 bases, leaving 9 bases between them. CDR3 length: 15 amino acids. The CDR3 DNA reads as TGTGCCAGCAGCTTAGGTGCTCCCGATAATTCACCCCTCCACTTT. It translates to CASSLGAPDNSPLHF.

This rearrangement joins TRBV27 to TRBJ2-7; 7 bases agree with TRBD2. Germline-derived CDR1 and CDR2 are MNHEY and SMNVEV (reference sequence). The V and J ends lost 6 bases and 3 bases, in that order; junction bases with no gene match: 11. The CDR3 extends over 15 amino acids. The CDR3 coding sequence is TGTGCCAGCAGCCTCAGACTAGCAGATCGCTACGAGCAGTACTTC. Translating it yields CASSLRLADRYEQYF.

The chain has TRBV19 and TRBJ2-5; 9 positions match TRBD2. Trimming took 7 bases from V and 2 from J; bases not matched to a gene: 2. This CDR3 contains 13 residues. In germline, CDR1 is LNHDA, CDR2 SQIVND (reference sequence). The CDR3 reads CASTSGTQETQYF. The CDR3 region has the DNA TGTGCCAGTACTAGCGGGACTCAAGAGACCCAGTACTTC.

This chain connects TRBV9 to TRBJ2-5; D not certain. The CDR3 sequence is 14 residues long. CDR1 is SGDLS, CDR2 YYNGEE, per germline. Trimming cost V 0 bases and J 7 bases, with 13 bases left between them. CDR3 region: CASSVDSGMGTQYF. The CDR3 DNA reads TGTGCCAGCAGCGTAGATTCTGGGATGGGGACCCAGTACTTC.

The chain uses TRBV5-1 and TRBJ2-7, with a weak D call TRBD2 (6 bases). V lost 5 bases and J 2 bases, leaving 14 bases between the germline ends. Germline values: CDR1 SGHRS, CDR2 YFSETQ. This CDR3 comprises 14 residues. CDR3 region: CASRAGTGAYEQYF. The CDR3 bases are TGCGCCAGCAGGGCCGGGACGGGGGCCTACGAGCAGTACTTC.

The V gene is TRBV19, the J gene TRBJ1-2; TRBD1 is a possible D gene (5 bases). The CDR3 length is 14 residues. Per germline, CDR1 LNHDA and CDR2 SQIVND (reference sequence). Trimming took 1 base from V and 6 from J, leaving 12 bases between them. CDR3 DNA: TGTGCCAGTAGTATAGTCGGCAGGGAGAATGGCTACACCTTC. Its protein is CASSIVGRENGYTF.

The chain employs TRBV19 and TRBJ1-5; D is possibly TRBD1 (6 bases). Trimming cost V 5 bases and J 7 bases, with 15 bases left between them. Germline CDR1 LNHDA, CDR2 SQIVND (reference sequence). The CDR3 covers 14 residues. The CDR3 nucleotides are TGTGCCAGTAGTTCAGGGGCCCCTGGGCAGCCCCAGCATTTT. Its translation is CASSSGAPGQPQHF.

CDR3 residues: CAISAGQGVIYGYTF. The CDR3, as DNA: TGTGCCATCAGTGCGGGACAGGGGGTGATCTATGGCTACACCTTC. The chain employs TRBV10-3 and TRBJ1-2, with TRBD1 matching 11 bases. J was trimmed by 4 bases and V by 4 bases; bases with no gene match: 5. The CDR3 loop spans 15 amino acids. CDR1 ENHRY and CDR2 SYGVKD come from the germline V gene.

This clone showed up just once. The chain employs TRBV7-2 and TRBJ1-5; 8 bases are shared with TRBD1. V lost 5 bases and J lost 0; bases outside the gene matches: 6. The CDR3 sequence is 16 residues long. Per the germline V gene, CDR1 is SGHTA and CDR2 is FQGNSA. CDR3 residues: CASSRTGGHSNQPQHF. The CDR3 DNA sequence: TGTGCCAGCAGCAGAACAGGGGGGCATAGCAATCAGCCCCAGCATTTT.